Below, 21 T cell receptor beta chains from the same sample are listed, as sequenced in a study of T cell responses to AZD1222 COVID-19 vaccine. Method: immunoSEQ multiplex PCR; TCRdb's copy keeps in-frame clones and lacks some. The sample carries around 45,000 clones, about 90% recorded once. The sequencing here drew on peripheral blood, taken 28 days after the second AZD1222 dose. The source is an adult who received the AZD1222 COVID-19 vaccine.

The rearrangement links TRBV9 to TRBJ2-1; D remains ambiguous. The CDR3 is 15 amino acids. Per the germline V gene, CDR1 is SGDLS and CDR2 is YYNGEE. V shed 0 bases and J shed 10 bases, with 17 bases lying between them. For the CDR3, the DNA is TGTGCCAGCAGCGTAGCTACGCGCCTTTGGGAAGAGCAGTTCTTC. Translation gives CASSVATRLWEEQFF.

The rearrangement links TRBV28 to TRBJ2-1; 11 bases agree with TRBD2. The germline V gene encodes CDR1 MDHEN and CDR2 SYDVKM. Trimming removed 3 bases from V and 0 bases from J; junction bases left unmatched: 7. The CDR3 consists of 18 residues. CDR3 amino acids: CASSLMASGGTSYNEQFF. The CDR3 coding sequence is TGTGCCAGCAGTTTGATGGCTAGCGGGGGGACCTCCTACAATGAGCAGTTCTTC.

This clone was detected once. The J gene is TRBJ2-1, the V gene TRBV7-9, with 9 bases aligning to TRBD1. CDR3 length: 15 residues. Losses at the gene ends were 5 bases for V and 4 bases for J; bases not matched to a gene: 6. The germline CDR1 and CDR2 sequences are SEHNR and FQNEAQ (reference sequence). The CDR3 sequence is CASSRLGQGYNEQFF. The CDR3 nucleotides are TGTGCCAGCAGCCGTTTAGGACAGGGGTACAATGAGCAGTTCTTC.

The chain employs TRBV7-8 and TRBJ1-2, with D tentatively TRBD1 (6 bases). CDR3 length: 14 residues. The germline gives CDR1 SGHVS, CDR2 FQNEAQ. Trimming took 5 bases from V and 4 from J, leaving 14 bases between them. This chain's CDR3 is CASSREGGTYGYTF. The CDR3 region has the DNA TGTGCCAGCAGCCGTGAGGGGGGTACCTATGGCTACACCTTC.

V usage is TRBV7-8 and J usage is TRBJ2-7; a possible D gene is TRBD2 (6 bases). This CDR3 spans 13 amino acids. Per the germline V gene, CDR1 is SGHVS and CDR2 is FQNEAQ. Trimming removed 1 base from V and 5 bases from J, with 9 bases in between. Here the CDR3 reads CASSLGGVDEQYF. DNA of the CDR3: TGTGCCAGCAGCTTAGGGGGGGTGGACGAGCAGTACTTC.

The chain is built from TRBV7-2 and TRBJ2-5; D is possibly TRBD1 or TRBD2 (5 bases each). Germline V lookup: CDR1 SGHTA, CDR2 FQGNSA. The CDR3 is 14 residues long. The germline V and J ends were trimmed by 4 bases and 2 bases, with 11 bases remaining between them. The CDR3, as DNA: TGTGCCAGCAGCTATGGGGGTCGACAAGAGACCCAGTACTTC. Protein product: CASSYGGRQETQYF.

The chain combines TRBV9 with TRBJ1-2; D remains ambiguous. The germline V gene has CDR1 SGDLS and CDR2 YYNGEE. This CDR3 has 14 residues. V lost 0 bases, J lost 0 bases, and 6 bases lay in between. CDR3 protein: CASSVEDSNYGYTF. CDR3 nucleotides: TGTGCCAGCAGCGTAGAAGATTCTAACTATGGCTACACCTTC.

In nucleotides, the CDR3 is TGTGCCTGGAGCGGAGGCTTTAATGAAAAACTGTTTTTT. This gives the protein CAWSGGFNEKLFF. This rearrangement joins TRBV30 to TRBJ1-4; D is undetermined. Germline loops: CDR1 GTSNPN, CDR2 SVGIG (reference sequence). This CDR3 is 13 amino acids long. V lost 3 bases, J lost 4 bases, and 9 bases lay in between.

The chain employs TRBV2 and TRBJ2-1, with 9 bases aligning to TRBD1. The CDR3 has 15 amino acids. V lost 6 bases and J lost 7; bases outside the gene matches: 10. Per germline, CDR1 SNHLY and CDR2 FYNNEI. The CDR3 region is CASRSRDRDRNEQFF. The CDR3 region has the DNA TGTGCCAGCAGGAGCCGGGACAGGGACAGAAATGAGCAGTTCTTC. Full variable domain (remainder filled in from reference TRBV2 and TRBJ2-1): EPEVTQTPSHQVTQMGQEVILRCVPISNHLYFYWYRQILGQKVEFLVSFYNNEISEKSEIFDDQFSVERPDGSNFTLKIRSTKLEDSAMYFCASRSRDRDRNEQFFGPGTRLTVL.

The chain is built from TRBV27 and TRBJ1-4, with D unclear. Germline CDR1 MNHEY, CDR2 SMNVEV (reference sequence). V was pared by 6 bases and J by 5 bases, with 19 bases between. This CDR3 is built from 16 residues. CDR3 sequence: CASSLYQRASNEKLFF. For the CDR3, the DNA is TGTGCCAGCAGCCTTTATCAACGGGCCTCCAATGAAAAACTGTTTTTT.

This clone was observed a handful of times. The V call is TRBV2, the J call TRBJ2-2, with no clear D. Trimming cost V 6 bases and J 1 base, with 6 bases left between them. This CDR3 spans 13 amino acids. Germline V gene data show CDR1 as SNHLY and CDR2 as FYNNEI. Written as DNA, the CDR3 is TGTGCCAGCAGGCGGATGAACACCGGGGAGCTGTTTTTT. It codes for CASRRMNTGELFF.

The gene calls are TRBV20-1 and TRBJ2-5; D gene ambiguous. In germline, CDR1 is DFQATT, CDR2 SNEGSKA (reference sequence). The V and J ends lost 0 bases and 5 bases respectively, with 4 bases between them. The CDR3 runs 11 residues. CDR3 protein: CSARDRETQYF. CDR3 sequence (DNA): TGCAGTGCTAGAGATAGGGAGACCCAGTACTTC.

The rearrangement uses TRBV6-2 or TRBV6-3 and TRBJ1-2; TRBD1 matches at 8 bases. V lost 2 bases to trimming and J lost 5 bases; unmatched junction nucleotides: 7. This CDR3 is built from 15 residues. Germline CDR1 and CDR2: MNHEY and SVGEGT. The CDR3 DNA is TGTGCCAGCAGTTACCGCGGGACAGGACTTTATGGCTACACCTTC. Amino acids: CASSYRGTGLYGYTF.

The chain joins TRBV19 to TRBJ1-4, with 8 positions matching TRBD1. CDR1 and CDR2 from the germline V gene are LNHDA and SQIVND (reference sequence). J was trimmed by 8 bases and V by 6 bases; bases with no gene match: 11. The CDR3 totals 15 residues. The CDR3 DNA is TGTGCCAGTAGAGACCTTCAGGGGGCCGGGGAAAAACTGTTTTTT. It encodes CASRDLQGAGEKLFF. The variable domain in full, completed from reference TRBV19 and TRBJ1-4, reads DGGITQSPKYLFRKEGQNVTLSCEQNLNHDAMYWYRQDPGQGLRLIYYSQIVNDFQKGDIAEGYSVSREKKESFPLTVTSAQKNPTAFYLCASRDLQGAGEKLFFGSGTQLSVL.

The chain uses TRBV4-3 and TRBJ1-5; TRBD1 is a possible D gene (6 bases). This CDR3 region has 15 residues. Trimming cost V 1 base and J 7 bases, with 14 bases left between them. CDR1 is LGHNA, CDR2 YSLEER, per germline. Here the CDR3 DNA reads TGCGCCAGCAGCCAAGGTAGGGCAGGGGAGCAGCCCCAGCATTTT. Protein: CASSQGRAGEQPQHF.

The rearrangement uses TRBV28 and TRBJ1-6; tentative D call: TRBD1 (5 bases). The germline V gene has CDR1 MDHEN and CDR2 SYDVKM. V was cut by 6 bases and J by 14 bases, with 23 bases left in between. The CDR3 sequence is 15 residues long. The CDR3 DNA reads as TGTGCCAGCAGCTACCCGGGGCAGGGTGCGAGGGCCCTCCACTTT. This encodes CASSYPGQGARALHF. Based on the CDR3 plus reference TRBV28 and TRBJ1-6, the full variable domain is DVKVTQSSRYLVKRTGEKVFLECVQDMDHENMFWYRQDPGLGLRLIYFSYDVKMKEKGDIPEGYSVSREKKERFSLILESASTNQTSMYLCASSYPGQGARALHFGNGTRLTVT.

The chain employs TRBV2 and TRBJ1-4, with a weak D call TRBD1 (5 bases). V shed 3 bases and J shed 0 bases, with 11 bases lying between them. The length of the CDR3 is 16 residues. Germline CDR1 SNHLY, CDR2 FYNNEI. The CDR3 DNA reads as TGTGCCAGCAGTGATCCAGGGAATGCAACTAATGAAAAACTGTTTTTT. Translating gives CASSDPGNATNEKLFF.

The rearrangement links TRBV2 to TRBJ2-7, with D perhaps TRBD1 or TRBD2 (6 bases each). Trimming took 2 bases from V and 3 from J, leaving 14 bases between them. The CDR3 spans 15 residues. From germline, CDR1 is SNHLY and CDR2 FYNNEI. CDR3 DNA sequence: TGTGCCAGCAGTGAACTCCGGGGGCGGAACTACGAGCAGTACTTC. It is translated as CASSELRGRNYEQYF. The variable domain in full, completed from reference TRBV2 and TRBJ2-7, reads EPEVTQTPSHQVTQMGQEVILRCVPISNHLYFYWYRQILGQKVEFLVSFYNNEISEKSEIFDDQFSVERPDGSNFTLKIRSTKLEDSAMYFCASSELRGRNYEQYFGPGTRLTVT.

For the CDR3, the DNA is TGTGCCAGCAGTTTCCGGCCGGAAGCAGATACGCAGTATTTT. Translating gives CASSFRPEADTQYF. The V and J genes are TRBV27 and TRBJ2-3; D not certain. The CDR3 contains 14 residues. Germline V gene lookup returns CDR1 MNHEY and CDR2 SMNVEV (reference sequence). V was cut by 3 bases and J by 4 bases, with 11 bases left in between.

The V gene is TRBV7-9, the J gene TRBJ2-1; D is possibly TRBD1 (6 bases). Trimming stripped 5 bases from V and 5 bases from J, with 22 bases between. The CDR3 extends over 17 amino acids. Germline loops: CDR1 SEHNR, CDR2 FQNEAQ (reference sequence). The CDR3 DNA follows: TGTGCCAGCAGCGAATCCGGGACAATCTTCAACCACAATGAGCAGTTCTTC. Translated, it gives CASSESGTIFNHNEQFF. Based on the CDR3 plus reference TRBV7-9 and TRBJ2-1, the full variable domain is DTGVSQNPRHKITKRGQNVTFRCDPISEHNRLYWYRQTLGQGPEFLTYFQNEAQLEKSRLLSDRFSAERPKGSFSTLEIQRTEQGDSAMYLCASSESGTIFNHNEQFFGPGTRLTVL.

The J gene is TRBJ1-2, the V gene TRBV4-3; no reliable D call. The V gene's germline CDR1 is LGHNA and CDR2 YSLEER. CDR3 length: 15 residues. V was clipped by 0 bases and J by 4 bases, with 12 bases between them. The CDR3: CASSQDQDGIYGYTF. The CDR3 bases are TGCGCCAGCAGCCAAGATCAAGACGGGATCTATGGCTACACCTTC.